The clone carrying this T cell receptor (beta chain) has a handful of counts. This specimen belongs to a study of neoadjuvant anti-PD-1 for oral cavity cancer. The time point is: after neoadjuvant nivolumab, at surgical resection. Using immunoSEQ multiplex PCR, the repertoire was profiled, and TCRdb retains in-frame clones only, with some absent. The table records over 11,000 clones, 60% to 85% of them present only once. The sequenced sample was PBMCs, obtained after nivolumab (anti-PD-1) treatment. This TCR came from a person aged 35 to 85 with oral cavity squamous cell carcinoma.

CDR3 nucleotide sequence: TGTGCCAGCTCACCTTTATCTACAGGAGAAGCTTTCTTT. It codes for CASSPLSTGEAFF. This chain links TRBV18 with TRBJ1-1; tentatively, D is TRBD1 (5 bases). The germline V gene has CDR1 KGHSH and CDR2 LQKENI. This CDR3 spans 13 amino acids. V was clipped by 3 bases and J by 8 bases, with 13 bases between them. The full variable domain, rest sourced from reference TRBV18 and TRBJ1-1, is NAGVMQNPRHLVRRRGQEARLRCSPMKGHSHVYWYRQLPEEGLKFMVYLQKENIIDESGMPKERFSAEFPKEGPSILRIQQVVRGDSAAYFCASSPLSTGEAFFGQGTRLTVV.